These T cell receptor beta chains were read from a single sample in a study of shared T cell receptors in the human thymus. Here immunoSEQ multiplex PCR was the method, and the copy in TCRdb shows in-frame clones only, minus some. The sample lists around 730,000 clones; approximately 83% were seen once. These data also formed part of another study, on human thymus T cells.

The material sequenced was thymocytes. These receptors all come from a girl in the first two years of life with a congenital heart defect. Each CDR3 is given with its conserved first and last residue. Each record gives: D gene, V gene, J gene, clone size, CDR3 DNA, CDR3 protein. D genes are given only for firm matches. For some rows the clone size is stated as once, few or many, or as a class when expanded; others skip it.

d_call: TRBD1
v_call: TRBV7-9
j_call: TRBJ1-1
clone_size: .
cdr3_nt: TGTGCCAGCAGCTTAGTTAGGGACAGGGCTCGCGGCGGCACTGAAGCTTTCTTT
cdr3_aa: CASSLVRDRARGGTEAFF

d_call: TRBD1
v_call: TRBV29-1
j_call: TRBJ1-3
clone_size: .
cdr3_nt: TGCAGCGTTGAAGATCGAAAAGAACAGGGGGCGCCTGGAAACACCATATATTTT
cdr3_aa: CSVEDRKEQGAPGNTIYF

d_call: .
v_call: TRBV5-1
j_call: TRBJ2-1
clone_size: .
cdr3_nt: TGCGCCAGTCGTAACAGGGATCGGTACAATGAGCAGTTCTTC
cdr3_aa: CASRNRDRYNEQFF

d_call: .
v_call: TRBV19
j_call: TRBJ1-5
clone_size: .
cdr3_nt: TGTGCCAGTAGTATTGGGGAGGGTCCCTTGGAGCCCCAGCATTTT
cdr3_aa: CASSIGEGPLEPQHF

d_call: .
v_call: TRBV4-1
j_call: TRBJ2-2
clone_size: .
cdr3_nt: TGCGCCAGCAGCCAAGTCGTTCGCGCCCCGGTACGGGCGAACACCGGGGAGCTGTTTTTT
cdr3_aa: CASSQVVRAPVRANTGELFF

d_call: TRBD2
v_call: TRBV18
j_call: TRBJ2-1
clone_size: .
cdr3_nt: TGTGCCAGCTCACCGATAGCGGGGAGTTACAATGAGCAGTTCTTC
cdr3_aa: CASSPIAGSYNEQFF

d_call: .
v_call: TRBV4-1
j_call: TRBJ1-6
clone_size: .
cdr3_nt: TGCGCCAGCAGCCAATGCTATGGTCATAATTCACCCCTCCACTTT
cdr3_aa: CASSQCYGHNSPLHF

d_call: .
v_call: TRBV4-3
j_call: TRBJ1-1
clone_size: .
cdr3_nt: TGCGCCAGCAGCCAAGGTTTTGGGGAGGGCACTGAAGCTTTCTTT
cdr3_aa: CASSQGFGEGTEAFF

d_call: .
v_call: TRBV6-5
j_call: TRBJ1-1
clone_size: .
cdr3_nt: TGTGCCAGCACGGAAAATCCCTGGAGGACTGAAGCTTTCTTT
cdr3_aa: CASTENPWRTEAFF

d_call: .
v_call: TRBV7-9
j_call: TRBJ1-2
clone_size: .
cdr3_nt: TGTGCCAGCAGCTTAGGGGGGGGGAGGTCATATGGCTACACCTTC
cdr3_aa: CASSLGGGRSYGYTF

d_call: .
v_call: TRBV5-1
j_call: TRBJ1-1
clone_size: .
cdr3_nt: TGCGCCAGCAGCTCCGGCGGGGTGAACACTGAAGCTTTCTTT
cdr3_aa: CASSSGGVNTEAFF

d_call: .
v_call: TRBV5-1
j_call: TRBJ2-5
clone_size: .
cdr3_nt: TGCGCCAGCAGCGCACCAACCGGGACATACCAAGAGACCCAGTACTTC
cdr3_aa: CASSAPTGTYQETQYF

d_call: .
v_call: TRBV19
j_call: TRBJ1-1
clone_size: .
cdr3_nt: TGTGCCAGTACCTTCGTTACAGGACCGAACACTGAAGCTTTCTTT
cdr3_aa: CASTFVTGPNTEAFF

d_call: .
v_call: TRBV5-4
j_call: TRBJ1-2
clone_size: .
cdr3_nt: TGTGCCACCCCAAGAGGGGAGGGACATGGCTACACCTTC
cdr3_aa: CATPRGEGHGYTF

d_call: TRBD1
v_call: TRBV6-6
j_call: TRBJ2-7
clone_size: .
cdr3_nt: TGTGCCAGCATTAACCTATTAGGGACAGGGCGGGAGCAGTACTTC
cdr3_aa: CASINLLGTGREQYF

d_call: .
v_call: TRBV18
j_call: TRBJ1-3
clone_size: once
cdr3_nt: TGTGCCAGCTCTGGGCGACAGGCTGGAAACACCATATATTTT
cdr3_aa: CASSGRQAGNTIYF

d_call: TRBD1
v_call: TRBV6-5
j_call: TRBJ2-5
clone_size: .
cdr3_nt: TGTGCCAGCAGTTACAAGGGACAGGACGAAGAGACCCAGTACTTC
cdr3_aa: CASSYKGQDEETQYF

d_call: TRBD1
v_call: TRBV7-9
j_call: TRBJ2-1
clone_size: .
cdr3_nt: TGTGCCAGCAGCTTAGTGGACAGGGTAAGGGGGAGCCCCTACTGGGAGCAGTTCTTC
cdr3_aa: CASSLVDRVRGSPYWEQFF

d_call: .
v_call: TRBV7-9
j_call: TRBJ1-1
clone_size: .
cdr3_nt: TGTGCCAGCAGCTCCAGGGTTAGGCGTCTCACTGAAGCTTTCTTT
cdr3_aa: CASSSRVRRLTEAFF

d_call: .
v_call: TRBV2
j_call: TRBJ1-2
clone_size: .
cdr3_nt: TGTGCCAGCACCTTAAGCAGGGTCTGGGTCTATGGCTACACCTTC
cdr3_aa: CASTLSRVWVYGYTF

d_call: .
v_call: TRBV5-6
j_call: TRBJ1-1
clone_size: .
cdr3_nt: TGTGCCAGCAGCTTGGATCGAGGAATCACTGAAGCTTTCTTT
cdr3_aa: CASSLDRGITEAFF

d_call: TRBD1
v_call: TRBV5-1
j_call: TRBJ1-1
clone_size: .
cdr3_nt: TGCGCCAGCAGCTTAAGGACAGGGTCGGCCACTGAAGCTTTCTTT
cdr3_aa: CASSLRTGSATEAFF

d_call: TRBD1
v_call: TRBV13
j_call: TRBJ2-7
clone_size: .
cdr3_nt: TGTGCCAGCAGCGCAAAGAGGGGACAGGGGCCCTACGAGCAGTACTTC
cdr3_aa: CASSAKRGQGPYEQYF

d_call: .
v_call: TRBV6-1
j_call: TRBJ1-2
clone_size: .
cdr3_nt: TGTGCCAGCAGTGGGGTGCCCGAGAGGTGCTACACCTTC
cdr3_aa: CASSGVPERCYTF

d_call: .
v_call: TRBV6-5
j_call: TRBJ2-7
clone_size: .
cdr3_nt: TGTGCCAGCAGTTACTTGGGAGGGGGAGACCTCCACGAGCAGTACTTC
cdr3_aa: CASSYLGGGDLHEQYF

d_call: TRBD1
v_call: TRBV7-8
j_call: TRBJ1-2
clone_size: .
cdr3_nt: TGTGCCAGCAGCTTAGGGAACTGGGACAGGCTATTTAACTATGGCTACACCTTC
cdr3_aa: CASSLGNWDRLFNYGYTF

d_call: TRBD1
v_call: TRBV11-2
j_call: TRBJ1-1
clone_size: .
cdr3_nt: TGTGCCAGCAGCACAGGGACAGGGGCGGGCCAAGCTTTCTTT
cdr3_aa: CASSTGTGAGQAFF

d_call: TRBD2
v_call: TRBV4-3
j_call: TRBJ2-1
clone_size: .
cdr3_nt: TGCGCCAGCAGCCACGCCGGGACTAGCGGCGCTGAGCAGTTCTTC
cdr3_aa: CASSHAGTSGAEQFF

d_call: .
v_call: TRBV20-1
j_call: TRBJ1-2
clone_size: few
cdr3_nt: TGCAGTGCCACAGCTAACTATGGCTACACCTTC
cdr3_aa: CSATANYGYTF

d_call: .
v_call: TRBV4-3
j_call: TRBJ1-1
clone_size: few
cdr3_nt: TGCGCCAGCAGCCAGGAAAAACGGGACAATCTAAACACTGAAGCTTTCTTT
cdr3_aa: CASSQEKRDNLNTEAFF

d_call: .
v_call: TRBV4-1
j_call: TRBJ2-5
clone_size: .
cdr3_nt: TGCGCCAGCAGCCAAGATTCCAGGAAGACCCAGTACTTC
cdr3_aa: CASSQDSRKTQYF

d_call: .
v_call: TRBV11-2
j_call: TRBJ2-7
clone_size: once
cdr3_nt: TGTGCCAGCCTGACTTTTCCAACCTACGAGCAGTACTTC
cdr3_aa: CASLTFPTYEQYF